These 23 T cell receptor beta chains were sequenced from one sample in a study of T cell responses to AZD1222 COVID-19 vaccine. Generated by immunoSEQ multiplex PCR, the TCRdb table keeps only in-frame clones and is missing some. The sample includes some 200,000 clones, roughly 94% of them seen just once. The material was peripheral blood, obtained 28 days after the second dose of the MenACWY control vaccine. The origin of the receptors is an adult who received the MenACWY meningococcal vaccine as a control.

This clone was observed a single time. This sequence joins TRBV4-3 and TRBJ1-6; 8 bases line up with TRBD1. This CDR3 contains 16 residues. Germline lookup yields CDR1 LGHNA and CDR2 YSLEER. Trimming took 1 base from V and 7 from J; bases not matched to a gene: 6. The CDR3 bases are TGCGCCAGCAGCCAAGTCCCCGGACAGGGCAATTCACCCCTCCACTTT. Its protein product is CASSQVPGQGNSPLHF.

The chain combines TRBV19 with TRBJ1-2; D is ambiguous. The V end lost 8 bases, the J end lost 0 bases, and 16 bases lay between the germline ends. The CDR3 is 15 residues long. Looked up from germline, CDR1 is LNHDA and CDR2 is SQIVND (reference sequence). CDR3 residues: CASSARLRANYGYTF. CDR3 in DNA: TGTGCCAGTTCTGCGCGACTGAGAGCTAACTATGGCTACACCTTC.

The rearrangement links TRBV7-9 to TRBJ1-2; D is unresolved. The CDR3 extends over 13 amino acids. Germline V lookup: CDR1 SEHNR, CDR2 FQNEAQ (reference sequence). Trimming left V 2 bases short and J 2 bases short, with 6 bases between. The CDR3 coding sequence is TGTGCCAGCAGCTTATACGGAAACTATGGCTACACCTTC. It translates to CASSLYGNYGYTF. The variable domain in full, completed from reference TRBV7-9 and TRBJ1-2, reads DTGVSQNPRHKITKRGQNVTFRCDPISEHNRLYWYRQTLGQGPEFLTYFQNEAQLEKSRLLSDRFSAERPKGSFSTLEIQRTEQGDSAMYLCASSLYGNYGYTFGSGTRLTVV.

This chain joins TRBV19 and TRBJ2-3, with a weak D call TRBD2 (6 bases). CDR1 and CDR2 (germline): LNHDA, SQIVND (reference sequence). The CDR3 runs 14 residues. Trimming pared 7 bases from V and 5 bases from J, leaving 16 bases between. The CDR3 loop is CASTSRRVGDTQYF. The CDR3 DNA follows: TGTGCCAGTACCTCACGGAGGGTGGGAGATACGCAGTATTTT.

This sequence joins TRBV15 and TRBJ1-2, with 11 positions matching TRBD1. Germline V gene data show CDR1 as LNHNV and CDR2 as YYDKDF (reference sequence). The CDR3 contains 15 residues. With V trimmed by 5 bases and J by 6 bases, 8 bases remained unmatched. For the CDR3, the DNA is TGTGCCACCAGCGGGGACAGGGGGTCCCTTGATGGCTACACCTTC. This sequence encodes CATSGDRGSLDGYTF.

Here the CDR3 reads CASSPDSRDYGYTF. CDR3 sequence (DNA): TGTGCCAGCAGCCCGGACAGTAGGGACTATGGCTACACCTTC. This rearrangement joins TRBV6-6 to TRBJ1-2; perhaps TRBD1 as D (6 bases). V dropped 6 bases and J dropped 3 bases, with 14 bases sitting between them. The CDR3 sequence is 14 residues long. Germline CDR1 and CDR2: MNHNY and SVGAGI (reference sequence).

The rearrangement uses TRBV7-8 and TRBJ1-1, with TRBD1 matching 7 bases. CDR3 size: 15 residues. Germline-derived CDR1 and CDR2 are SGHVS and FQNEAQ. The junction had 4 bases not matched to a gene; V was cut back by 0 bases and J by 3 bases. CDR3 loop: CASSLAGGSDTEAFF. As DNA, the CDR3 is TGTGCCAGCAGCTTAGCAGGGGGCTCGGACACTGAAGCTTTCTTT.

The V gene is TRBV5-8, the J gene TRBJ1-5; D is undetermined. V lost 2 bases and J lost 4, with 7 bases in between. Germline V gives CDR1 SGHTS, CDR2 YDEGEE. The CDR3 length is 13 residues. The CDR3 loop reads CASSFVGNQPQHF. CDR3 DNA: TGTGCCAGCAGCTTCGTGGGAAATCAGCCCCAGCATTTT.

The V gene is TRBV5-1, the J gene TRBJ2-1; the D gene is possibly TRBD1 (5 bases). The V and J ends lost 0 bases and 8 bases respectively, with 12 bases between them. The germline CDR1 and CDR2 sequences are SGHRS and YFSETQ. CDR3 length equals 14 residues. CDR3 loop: CASSLAPGRDEQFF. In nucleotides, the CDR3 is TGCGCCAGCAGCTTGGCCCCAGGCAGGGATGAGCAGTTCTTC.

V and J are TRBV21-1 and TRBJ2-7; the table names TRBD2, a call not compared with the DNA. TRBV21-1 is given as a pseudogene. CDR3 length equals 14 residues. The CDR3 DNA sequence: TGTGCCAGCAGCAAAGACAGAGGACTTCACGAGCAGTACTTC. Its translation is CASSKDRGLHEQYF.

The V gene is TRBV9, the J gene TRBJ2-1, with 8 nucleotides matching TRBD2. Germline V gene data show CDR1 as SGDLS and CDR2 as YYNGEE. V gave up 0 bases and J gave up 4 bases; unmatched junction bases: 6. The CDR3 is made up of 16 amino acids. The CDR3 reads CASSVVGRGEYNEQFF. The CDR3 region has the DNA TGTGCCAGCAGCGTAGTGGGGCGGGGGGAATACAATGAGCAGTTCTTC.

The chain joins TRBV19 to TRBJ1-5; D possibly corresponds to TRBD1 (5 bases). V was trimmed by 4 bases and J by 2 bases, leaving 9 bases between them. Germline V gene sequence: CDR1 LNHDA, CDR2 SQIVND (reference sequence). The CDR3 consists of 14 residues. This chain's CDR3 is CASSTGSRNQPQHF. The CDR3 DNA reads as TGTGCCAGTAGTACAGGGTCGCGCAATCAGCCCCAGCATTTT. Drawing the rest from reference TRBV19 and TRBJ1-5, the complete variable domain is DGGITQSPKYLFRKEGQNVTLSCEQNLNHDAMYWYRQDPGQGLRLIYYSQIVNDFQKGDIAEGYSVSREKKESFPLTVTSAQKNPTAFYLCASSTGSRNQPQHFGDGTRLSIL.

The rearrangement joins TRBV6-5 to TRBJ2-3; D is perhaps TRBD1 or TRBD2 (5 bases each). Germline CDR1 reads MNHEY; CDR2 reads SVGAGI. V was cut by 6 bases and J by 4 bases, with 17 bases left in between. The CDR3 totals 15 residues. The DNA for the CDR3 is TGTGCCAGCAGCCTCAGAGGGGATGCGGCAGATACGCAGTATTTT. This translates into CASSLRGDAADTQYF.

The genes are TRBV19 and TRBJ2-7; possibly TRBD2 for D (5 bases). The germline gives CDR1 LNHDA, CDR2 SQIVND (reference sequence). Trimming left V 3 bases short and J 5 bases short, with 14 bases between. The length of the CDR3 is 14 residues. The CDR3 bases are TGTGCCAGTAGTATTTCCCAAGACTACAACGAGCAGTACTTC. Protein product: CASSISQDYNEQYF.

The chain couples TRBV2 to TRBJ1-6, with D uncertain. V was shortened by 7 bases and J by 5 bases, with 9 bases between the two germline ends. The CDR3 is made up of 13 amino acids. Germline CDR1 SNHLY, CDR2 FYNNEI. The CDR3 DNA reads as TGTGCCAGCAAGTCGAGTAATAATTCACCCCTCCACTTT. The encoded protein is CASKSSNNSPLHF. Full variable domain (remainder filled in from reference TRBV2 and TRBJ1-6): EPEVTQTPSHQVTQMGQEVILRCVPISNHLYFYWYRQILGQKVEFLVSFYNNEISEKSEIFDDQFSVERPDGSNFTLKIRSTKLEDSAMYFCASKSSNNSPLHFGNGTRLTVT.

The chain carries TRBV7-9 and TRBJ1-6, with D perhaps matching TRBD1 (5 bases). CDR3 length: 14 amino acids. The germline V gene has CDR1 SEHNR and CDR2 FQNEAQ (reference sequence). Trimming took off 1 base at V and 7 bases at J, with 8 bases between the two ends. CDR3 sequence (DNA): TGTGCCAGCAGCTTAGTCGGGGCAAATTCACCCCTCCACTTT. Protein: CASSLVGANSPLHF.

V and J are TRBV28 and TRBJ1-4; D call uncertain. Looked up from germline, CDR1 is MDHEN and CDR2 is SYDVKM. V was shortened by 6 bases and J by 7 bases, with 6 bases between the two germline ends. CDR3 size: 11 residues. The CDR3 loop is CASRQTEKLFF. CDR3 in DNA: TGTGCCAGCAGGCAGACTGAAAAACTGTTTTTT.

DNA for the CDR3: TGCGCCAGCAGCCCGGAGGGGCGCCCTAACACCGGGGAGCTGTTTTTT. This translates into CASSPEGRPNTGELFF. The rearrangement uses TRBV5-1 and TRBJ2-2, with TRBD2 as a possible D gene (6 bases). V lost 4 bases and J lost 2, with 15 bases in between. Per the germline V gene, CDR1 is SGHRS and CDR2 is YFSETQ. The CDR3 is 16 amino acids.

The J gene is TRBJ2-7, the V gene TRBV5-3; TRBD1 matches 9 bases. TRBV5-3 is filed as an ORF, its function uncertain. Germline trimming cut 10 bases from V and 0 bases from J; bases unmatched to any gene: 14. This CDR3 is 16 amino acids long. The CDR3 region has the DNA TGTGCCTTTACCATCCCCTGGGACAGGGTCTCCTACGAGCAGTACTTC. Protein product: CAFTIPWDRVSYEQYF.

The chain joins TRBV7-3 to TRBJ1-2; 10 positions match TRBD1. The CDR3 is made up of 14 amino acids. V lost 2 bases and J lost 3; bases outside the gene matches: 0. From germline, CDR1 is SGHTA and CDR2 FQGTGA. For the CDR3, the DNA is TGTGCCAGCAGCTTAGGGACAGGGGACTATGGCTACACCTTC. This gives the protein CASSLGTGDYGYTF.

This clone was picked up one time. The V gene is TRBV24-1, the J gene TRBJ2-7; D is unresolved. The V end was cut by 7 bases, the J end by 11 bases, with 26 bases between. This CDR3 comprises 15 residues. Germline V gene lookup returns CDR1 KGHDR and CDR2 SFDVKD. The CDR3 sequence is CATSDGSWPPTSKYF. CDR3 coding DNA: TGTGCCACCAGCGACGGAAGTTGGCCCCCTACGAGCAAGTACTTC.

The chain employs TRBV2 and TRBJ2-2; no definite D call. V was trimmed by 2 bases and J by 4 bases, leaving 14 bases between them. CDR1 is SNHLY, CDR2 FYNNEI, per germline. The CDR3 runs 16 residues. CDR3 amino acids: CASSETGLASTGELFF. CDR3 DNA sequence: TGTGCCAGCAGTGAAACGGGCTTGGCGTCCACCGGGGAGCTGTTTTTT.

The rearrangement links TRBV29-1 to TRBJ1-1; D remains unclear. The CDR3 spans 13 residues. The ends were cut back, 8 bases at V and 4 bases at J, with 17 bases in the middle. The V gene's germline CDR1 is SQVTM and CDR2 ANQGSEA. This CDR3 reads CSSLRPLTTEAFF. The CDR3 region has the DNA TGCAGCTCTCTCAGGCCGTTGACCACTGAAGCTTTCTTT.